This TCR beta chain was retrieved from a study of post-analysis software for immune sequencing data. About the study: Progressive-relapsing, secondary progressive and relapsing-remitting multiple sclerosis were among the disease courses included. Study-wide findings and caveats: Patients had higher frequencies than controls of roughly 5 TRBV segments, including TRBV5-6, TRBV5-1 and TRBV20-1. Batch-mates among the samples co-clustered strongly by F measure. Normalized Chao1 diversity was significantly lower in multiple sclerosis patients than in controls.

Germline CDR1 reads MNHNY; CDR2 reads SVGAGI (reference sequence). V gave up 8 bases and J gave up 0 bases, with 10 bases separating them. This CDR3 comprises 13 residues. This clonotype was seen more than once but under ten times. What it binds is unknown. The TCR beta cDNA libraries contained unique molecular identifiers. Each batch of about 1 to 11 million T cells produced 400,000 to 650,000 cDNA molecules. TCRdb analysed the PCR reads with MiXCR anew, one entry per CDR3 protein. The sample lists fewer than 700,000 distinct CDR3 sequences, around 44% occurring once. This receptor was identified in a girl aged 10 to 17 with multiple sclerosis. This rearrangement joins TRBV6-6 to TRBJ1-1; no reliable D call. Material: blood. The CDR3 region has the DNA TGTGCCAGCGACCCCTCCCTGAACACTGAAGCTTTCTTT. Translated, it gives CASDPSLNTEAFF.